This T cell receptor beta chain was identified in a study of CD8 T cell repertoires and HIV-1 epitope variants. Study information: Twenty-five autologous and known Gag and Nef epitope variant peptides each stimulated T cells separately. Controls included no peptide, Ebola AY9 epitope, and a CMV, EBV, flu pool. Tested: three Gag epitope families, Nef HW9 and YT9.

This clone was counted between two and nine times. Its antigen remains unidentified. Germline CDR1 reads PRHDT; CDR2 reads FYEKMQ (reference sequence). The CDR3 loop spans 15 amino acids. Trimming removed 5 bases from V and 5 bases from J; junction bases left unmatched: 6. Method: immunoSEQ multiplex PCR; TCRdb's copy keeps in-frame clones and lacks some. This repertoire shows under 3,000 clones, 65% found once; its top ten account for around 43%. V and J are TRBV13 and TRBJ2-5, with TRBD2 matching 12 bases. The sample comprised cultured CD8+ T cells derived from PBMCs. This receptor was obtained from a male donor with HIV. The CDR3 bases are TGTGCCAGCAGCCTAGCGGGGGGGCCGGAGGAGACCCAGTACTTC. Protein sequence: CASSLAGGPEETQYF.